Following are 16 T cell receptor beta chains from one sample sequenced in a study of OX40 agonist ivuxolimab in advanced cancers. TCRdb's table, derived via immunoSEQ multiplex PCR, lists solely in-frame clones and lacks some. This table has approximately 57,000 clones, approximately 80% appearing once. This material consisted of CD4+ or CD8+ T cells sorted from blood, taken in a trial of the OX40 agonist ivuxolimab. These TCRs come from an adult with an advanced solid tumor such as melanoma, head and neck, liver or kidney cancer.

The gene calls are TRBV19 and TRBJ1-5, with D possibly being TRBD1 (5 bases). The germline V gene encodes CDR1 LNHDA and CDR2 SQIVND (reference sequence). This CDR3 has 12 amino acids. Trimming took off 2 bases at V and 7 bases at J, with 6 bases between the two ends. The CDR3 sequence: CASSIRDQPQHF. CDR3 sequence (DNA): TGTGCCAGTAGTATAAGGGACCAGCCCCAGCATTTT. Full variable domain (remainder filled in from reference TRBV19 and TRBJ1-5): DGGITQSPKYLFRKEGQNVTLSCEQNLNHDAMYWYRQDPGQGLRLIYYSQIVNDFQKGDIAEGYSVSREKKESFPLTVTSAQKNPTAFYLCASSIRDQPQHFGDGTRLSIL.

The chain joins TRBV6-1 to TRBJ1-2; D perhaps matches TRBD1 (5 bases). CDR1 and CDR2 (germline): MNHNS, SASEGT. The CDR3 covers 15 residues. V gave up 0 bases and J gave up 6 bases, with 14 bases separating them. DNA of the CDR3: TGTGCCAGCAGTGAAGCGAACTTCGGGGGGGATGGCTACACCTTC. This gives the protein CASSEANFGGDGYTF.

The chain recombines TRBV19 with TRBJ2-1; 13 bases are a match to TRBD2. This CDR3 contains 16 residues. The germline gives CDR1 LNHDA, CDR2 SQIVND (reference sequence). V shed 4 bases and J 2 bases; nucleotides not matched to a gene: 2. CDR3 amino acids: CASSRTSGGAYNEQFF. For the CDR3, the DNA is TGTGCCAGTAGTAGAACTAGCGGGGGGGCCTACAATGAGCAGTTCTTC.

The chain has TRBV6-1 and TRBJ1-1; a weak D match, TRBD1 (5 bases). Germline assignment: CDR1 MNHNS and CDR2 SASEGT. Trimming removed 9 bases at V and 0 bases at J, with 17 bases between. There are 15 residues in the CDR3. CDR3 sequence (DNA): TGTGCCAGTAACAAGCGACGGACAATGAACACTGAAGCTTTCTTT. Its protein product is CASNKRRTMNTEAFF.

This rearrangement joins TRBV6-1 to TRBJ1-4, with a possible D match to TRBD1 (5 bases). V lost 4 bases and J lost 7, with 13 bases in between. Germline V CDR1 and CDR2: MNHNS, SASEGT. CDR3 length: 14 residues. CDR3 nucleotides: TGTGCCAGCAGTGTAGGGGTGGTAGGTGAAAAACTGTTTTTT. It specifies CASSVGVVGEKLFF.

This clone has only a few counts. CDR3 in DNA: TGTGCCAGCACCCCCTCCGGGAACTATGGCTACACCTTC. Protein sequence: CASTPSGNYGYTF. V usage is TRBV9 and J usage is TRBJ1-2; D gene unclear. V gave up 6 bases and J gave up 2 bases, with 11 bases separating them. The CDR3 runs to 13 residues. CDR1 is SGDLS and CDR2 is YYNGEE in the germline V gene.

The chain links TRBV11-3 to TRBJ2-3, with 11 positions matching TRBD2. V lost 2 bases and J lost 0; bases outside the gene matches: 13. The CDR3 is 20 residues long. Per germline, CDR1 SGHNT and CDR2 YENEEA. In DNA form, the CDR3 reads TGTGCCAGCAGCTTATCGGTAGCGGGGGGGCATACGACTAGCACAGATACGCAGTATTTT. Translated, it gives CASSLSVAGGHTTSTDTQYF.

The chain recombines TRBV27 with TRBJ2-3, with D perhaps matching TRBD1 (6 bases). Deletions cut 9 bases from V and 2 bases from J, with 12 bases between. Germline CDR1 MNHEY, CDR2 SMNVEV (reference sequence). The CDR3 has 13 residues. CDR3 loop: CASTDRFTDTQYF. The CDR3 DNA sequence: TGTGCCAGTACGGACAGATTCACAGATACGCAGTATTTT.

The chain uses TRBV25-1 and TRBJ1-4, with 7 positions matching TRBD1. J gave up 7 bases and V 0 bases, and 5 bases lay outside the gene matches. CDR1 is MGHDK and CDR2 is SYGVNS in the germline V gene. This CDR3 comprises 15 residues. CDR3 protein: CASSEYGDSREKLFF. DNA of the CDR3: TGTGCCAGCAGTGAATATGGGGACAGCCGTGAAAAACTGTTTTTT. Combining the CDR3 with reference TRBV25-1 and TRBJ1-4 gives the whole variable domain EADIYQTPRYLVIGTGKKITLECSQTMGHDKMYWYQQDPGMELHLIHYSYGVNSTEKGDLSSESTVSRIRTEHFPLTLESARPSHTSQYLCASSEYGDSREKLFFGSGTQLSVL.

This clone was observed once. This chain joins TRBV2 and TRBJ2-3, with TRBD1 matching over 11 bases. V shed 3 bases, J shed 4 bases, and the junction held 6 bases outside the gene matches. The germline gives CDR1 SNHLY, CDR2 FYNNEI. The CDR3 has 16 amino acids. The CDR3: CASSEDRTGGADTQYF. DNA for the CDR3: TGTGCCAGCAGTGAGGACAGGACAGGGGGCGCAGATACGCAGTATTTT.

The chain joins TRBV9 to TRBJ1-2; D is possibly TRBD1 (6 bases). This CDR3 contains 17 residues. Trimming pared 4 bases from V and 0 bases from J, leaving 19 bases between. Germline-derived CDR1 and CDR2 are SGDLS and YYNGEE. The CDR3 sequence is CASSLTPDSTTNYGYTF. CDR3 sequence (DNA): TGTGCCAGCAGCCTAACCCCGGACAGCACTACTAACTATGGCTACACCTTC.

The genes are TRBV10-3 and TRBJ2-5; D is unclear. The germline V and J ends were trimmed by 6 bases and 5 bases, with 16 bases remaining between them. CDR3 length equals 14 residues. Germline CDR1 is ENHRY and CDR2 is SYGVKD. The CDR3 sequence is CAIRDDRFSETQYF. Written as DNA, the CDR3 is TGTGCCATCAGGGACGATAGATTCAGCGAGACCCAGTACTTC.

This clone was detected a few times. The chain is built from TRBV6-1 and TRBJ1-1; D unclear. Trimming left V 1 base short and J 1 base short, with 4 bases between. This CDR3 contains 13 residues. The V gene's germline CDR1 is MNHNS and CDR2 SASEGT. The CDR3 DNA reads as TGTGCCAGCAGTGAAGATGGGAACACTGAAGCTTTCTTT. Translating gives CASSEDGNTEAFF.

The chain has TRBV28 and TRBJ2-1, with D perhaps TRBD2 (6 bases). The CDR3 is made up of 10 amino acids. V lost 6 bases to trimming and J lost 13 bases, with 10 bases between them. Germline V gene lookup returns CDR1 MDHEN and CDR2 SYDVKM. This CDR3 reads CASRRGLQFF. The CDR3 DNA is TGTGCCAGCAGGAGGGGACTCCAGTTCTTC.

This clone has just a few counts. The rearrangement links TRBV11-2 to TRBJ1-2; TRBD1 aligns across 7 bases. Unmatched junction bases numbered 12, after V lost 3 bases and J lost 8 bases. The CDR3 length is 15 residues. CDR1 SGHAT and CDR2 FQNNGV come from the germline V gene. This chain's CDR3 is CASSFSRDSPSGYTF. As DNA, the CDR3 is TGTGCCAGCAGCTTTTCACGGGACAGCCCATCGGGCTACACCTTC.

The chain is built from TRBV5-4 and TRBJ2-7; weak D call: TRBD2 (6 bases). Germline CDR1 reads SGHNT; CDR2 reads YYREEE (reference sequence). Between the trimmed V and J ends, which lost 4 bases and 4 bases, there was a span of 12 bases. The CDR3 sequence is 13 residues long. The CDR3 sequence: CASSQSRGYEQYF. Written as DNA, the CDR3 is TGTGCCAGCAGCCAATCCCGGGGGTACGAGCAGTACTTC.